The source of this T cell receptor beta chain is a study of cytomegalovirus exposure and HLA in healthy donors. With 60 Vbeta and 13 Jbeta primers, the PCR was carried out. TCRdb's copy holds only in-frame clones and misses some; the assay was immunoSEQ multiplex PCR. Of roughly 98,000 clones in the sample, 65% to 75% were seen once. On this clone: Its specificity is unknown.

General study points: In a later analysis, HLA-associated beta chains showed higher expansion and lower generation probabilities than comparable chains. Most subjects' HLA-A and HLA-B alleles were reportedly predicted from TCR beta sequences.

The source material was PBMCs. This TCR was sampled from a woman in her seventies in good health and CMV-seropositive.

CDR3 protein: CASREEGDPSYNEQFF. The CDR3, as DNA: TGTGCCAGCAGGGAGGAAGGAGACCCATCCTACAATGAGCAGTTCTTC. The J gene is TRBJ2-1, the V gene TRBV2; perhaps TRBD2 as D (5 bases). This CDR3 spans 16 amino acids. The germline V and J ends were trimmed by 6 bases and 1 base, with 16 bases remaining between them. Germline CDR1 reads SNHLY; CDR2 reads FYNNEI.